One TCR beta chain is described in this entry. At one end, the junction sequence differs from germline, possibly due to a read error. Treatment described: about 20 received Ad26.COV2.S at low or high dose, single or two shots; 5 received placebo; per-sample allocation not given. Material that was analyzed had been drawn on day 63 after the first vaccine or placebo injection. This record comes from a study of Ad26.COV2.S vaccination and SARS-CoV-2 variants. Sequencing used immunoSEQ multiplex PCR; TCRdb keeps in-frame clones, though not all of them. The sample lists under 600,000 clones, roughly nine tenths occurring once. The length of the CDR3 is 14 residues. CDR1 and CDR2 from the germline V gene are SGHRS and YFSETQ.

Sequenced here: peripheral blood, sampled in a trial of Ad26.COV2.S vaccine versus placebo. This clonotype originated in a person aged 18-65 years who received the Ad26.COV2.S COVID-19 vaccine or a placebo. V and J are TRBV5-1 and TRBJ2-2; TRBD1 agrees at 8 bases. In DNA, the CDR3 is TGCGCCAGCAGCACCGGACAGGGATTTTCGGAGTTGTTTTTT. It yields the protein CASSTGQGFSELFF.